This T cell receptor (beta chain) emerged from a study of breast tumors, draining lymph nodes, adjacent tissues. Findings and caveats of the study: Tumor repertoires ranked between lymph nodes and nontumor tissue in diversity, with V and J gene preferences. Findings are consistent with lymph node origin and intratumoral expansion of most tumor T cells. The lymph node origin of tumor T cells was framed as consistent with a hypothesis, not demonstrated. Luminal-like breast cancer showed significantly higher tumor–nontumor repertoire similarity than basal-like.

The lymph nodes were axillary draining lymph nodes from breast cancer patients. CDR3 length: 14 residues. V lost 5 bases, J lost 0 bases, and 14 bases lay in between. In germline, CDR1 is DFQATT, CDR2 SNEGSKA (reference sequence). This clonotype has ten or more counts. What it binds is unknown. TCRdb re-called the multiplex PCR reads with MiXCR, one entry per CDR3 protein. The sample lists 200,000 to 250,000 distinct CDR3 sequences, about 32% occurring once. The sequenced material came from axillary lymph node tissue. The rearrangement joins TRBV20-1 to TRBJ2-7; D possibly corresponds to TRBD2 (5 bases). This TCR derives from a female donor with breast cancer. Some clones in this sample may be carry-over from other donors' samples. The CDR3 DNA reads TGCAGTGCTGGACGAGCGGAAATCTCCTACGAGCAGTACTTC. Its protein product is CSAGRAEISYEQYF.